This TCR beta chain was observed in a study of technical replicates of blood from several donors. With V trimmed by 2 bases and J by 2 bases, 4 bases remained unmatched. The germline V gene encodes CDR1 SGDLS and CDR2 YYNGEE. This CDR3 region has 15 residues. Sequencing used immunoSEQ multiplex PCR; TCRdb keeps in-frame clones, though not all of them. The sample includes 75,000 to 95,000 clones, about 95% of them seen just once. The rearrangement uses TRBV9 and TRBJ2-4, with 7 nucleotides matching TRBD2. The sequence was obtained from a human donor in good health. Sequenced sample: T cells isolated from PBMCs. In nucleotides, the CDR3 is TGTGCCAGCAGCGTTTCCGGGACTACCAAAAACATTCAGTACTTC. Translating gives CASSVSGTTKNIQYF.